This TCR beta chain is from a study of blood T cells in healthy people across ages. Combining a sample-barcoded 5' primer with a J-beta primer mix, a second PCR ran for roughly 6 to 11 cycles. Each CDR3 protein gets one entry after TCRdb re-called the 5' RACE reads with MiXCR. The top ten clones hold about 21% of a sample with 1.8 million or so distinct CDR3 sequences, 30% to 40% of them seen once. PBMCs numbering at least 6 million were isolated per sample. With 3 bases removed from V and 1 base from J, the gap between germline ends came to 9 bases. This CDR3 contains 14 residues. Germline assignment: CDR1 ENHRY and CDR2 SYGVKD.

The sequenced sample consisted of blood. The source of this sequence is a human donor in good health. The V call is TRBV10-3, the J call TRBJ1-1; no definite D call. In DNA, the CDR3 is TGTGCCATCAGTGATAGGACTGAGAACACTGAAGCTTTCTTT. It yields the protein CAISDRTENTEAFF.